This T cell receptor (beta chain) was identified during a study of blood T cell repertoires in COVID-19. In the study overall: The samples span acute and convalescent COVID-19 from the United States, Italy and Spain. PBMCs, B-cell-depleted T cells, or T cells were the source of the cDNA or gDNA that made up the material.

This clone was observed a single time. The same CDR3 also results from other DNA sequences found in this sample. Assay used: immunoSEQ multiplex PCR; TCRdb lists only in-frame clones, some missing. This table has roughly 43,000 clones, around 70% appearing once. This CDR3 contains 11 residues. In germline, CDR1 is SGHDN, CDR2 FVKESK. Trimming took off 2 bases at V and 4 bases at J, with 3 bases between the two ends. The sequence was obtained from a man older than 75 with acute or convalescent COVID-19. The sample comprised peripheral blood. V is TRBV14 and J is TRBJ2-7, with no clear D. The CDR3 loop is CASSQYYEQYF. CDR3 DNA sequence: TGTGCCAGCAGCCAATATTACGAGCAGTACTTC.